The 18 T cell receptor beta chains below all came from one sample that was sequenced in a study of cytomegalovirus exposure and HLA in healthy donors. Both 60 Vbeta primers and 13 Jbeta primers went into the PCR. Sequencing was performed with immunoSEQ multiplex PCR; in TCRdb, only in-frame clones are kept and a portion is missing. The top ten clones hold 5% to 8% of a sample with 160,000 or so clones, about 80% of them seen once. The source material was PBMCs. These receptors were obtained from a man aged 35-49 years in good health and CMV-seropositive.

The chain employs TRBV4-2 and TRBJ2-7, with 8 bases fitting TRBD2. CDR3 length: 15 amino acids. V shed 1 base and J 2 bases; nucleotides not matched to a gene: 4. CDR1 is LGHNA, CDR2 YNFKEQ, per germline. CDR3 bases: TGTGCCAGCAGCCAAGGAGCGGGAGAGACCTACGAGCAGTACTTC. Protein: CASSQGAGETYEQYF.

The CDR3 region is CASSQQDGGGYTF. CDR3 DNA sequence: TGTGCCAGCAGCCAACAGGACGGCGGGGGCTACACCTTC. V is TRBV16 and J is TRBJ1-2; the D is unclear. Germline-derived CDR1 and CDR2 are KGHSY and FQNENV. V gave up 2 bases and J gave up 8 bases, with 12 bases separating them. This CDR3 has 13 amino acids. The whole variable domain, remainder taken from reference TRBV16 and TRBJ1-2, is GEEVAQTPKHLVRGEGQKAKLYCAPIKGHSYVFWYQQVLKNEFKFLISFQNENVFDETGMPKERFSAKCLPNSPCSLEIQATKLEDSAVYFCASSQQDGGGYTFGSGTRLTVV.

The V and J genes are TRBV11-3 and TRBJ2-7; D remains unclear. V dropped 1 base and J dropped 4 bases, with 5 bases sitting between them. CDR1 is SGHNT and CDR2 is YENEEA in the germline V gene. CDR3 length: 12 residues. This chain's CDR3 is CASSLVGYEQYF. DNA for the CDR3: TGTGCCAGCAGCTTAGTCGGGTACGAGCAGTACTTC.

V is TRBV6-1 and J is TRBJ1-6; possible D gene TRBD1, 5 bases. The germline V gene encodes CDR1 MNHNS and CDR2 SASEGT. CDR3 length: 14 amino acids. The V and J ends lost 2 bases and 7 bases respectively, with 9 bases between them. This CDR3 reads CASSEQGYNSPLHF. Here the CDR3 DNA reads TGTGCCAGCAGTGAACAGGGTTACAATTCACCCCTCCACTTT.

The chain combines TRBV11-3 with TRBJ2-2, with 8 bases that match TRBD2. The J segment lost 5 bases and the V segment lost 6 bases, leaving 11 bases of the junction unmatched. Per the germline V gene, CDR1 is SGHNT and CDR2 is YENEEA. This CDR3 contains 16 residues. This chain's CDR3 is CASRPTVQRETGELFF. The DNA for the CDR3 is TGTGCCAGCAGGCCAACGGTCCAGCGGGAGACCGGGGAGCTGTTTTTT.

The chain combines TRBV2 with TRBJ2-1; TRBD2 aligns across 10 bases. The CDR3 consists of 15 residues. Germline lookup yields CDR1 SNHLY and CDR2 FYNNEI. Trimming removed 5 bases from V and 5 bases from J; junction bases left unmatched: 6. CDR3 protein: CASSRLAGQNNEQFF. The CDR3 DNA reads TGTGCCAGCAGTCGACTAGCGGGCCAAAACAATGAGCAGTTCTTC.

This rearrangement joins TRBV5-1 to TRBJ2-2, with 8 positions matching TRBD2. Germline values: CDR1 SGHRS, CDR2 YFSETQ. The CDR3 is 16 amino acids. Trimming at V came to 4 bases and at J to 4 bases, leaving 9 bases not matched to a gene. The CDR3 spells CASSRGGPAGTGELFF. The CDR3 bases are TGCGCCAGCAGCCGGGGGGGGCCCGCGGGCACCGGGGAGCTGTTTTTT.

This rearrangement joins TRBV18 to TRBJ2-1; tentative D call: TRBD2 (6 bases). The V end was cut by 3 bases, the J end by 2 bases, with 11 bases between. The CDR3 is 15 amino acids. The germline CDR1 and CDR2 sequences are KGHSH and LQKENI. The CDR3, as DNA: TGTGCCAGCTCACCGCGGGGAGGAACCTACAATGAGCAGTTCTTC. Amino acid sequence: CASSPRGGTYNEQFF.

The rearrangement links TRBV29-1 to TRBJ2-3; D is unclear. Germline V gene data show CDR1 as SQVTM and CDR2 as ANQGSEA. This CDR3 has 12 amino acids. Trimming stripped 1 base from V and 5 bases from J, with 7 bases between. The CDR3 spells CSVEVSGDTQYF. The CDR3 DNA sequence: TGCAGCGTTGAAGTATCGGGAGATACGCAGTATTTT.

The V call is TRBV11-3, the J call TRBJ2-2, with D possibly TRBD2 on 6 matching bases. The CDR3 is 16 amino acids. V shed 5 bases and J shed 3 bases, with 16 bases lying between them. Germline V gives CDR1 SGHNT, CDR2 YENEEA. In DNA form, the CDR3 reads TGTGCCAGCAGCCCTCACCGGTGGGAGGACACCGGGGAGCTGTTTTTT. This gives the protein CASSPHRWEDTGELFF.

This chain connects TRBV7-9 to TRBJ1-4, with D possibly TRBD1 on 5 matching bases. Trimming cost V 10 bases and J 4 bases, with 22 bases left between them. CDR3 size: 16 residues. The V gene's germline CDR1 is SEHNR and CDR2 FQNEAQ (reference sequence). DNA for the CDR3: TGTGCCACTTCCCTTACGGTGGGGGGGGTTAATGAAAAACTGTTTTTT. It codes for CATSLTVGGVNEKLFF.

The chain has TRBV29-1 and TRBJ2-1, with 9 bases that match TRBD2. The CDR3 loop spans 14 amino acids. J lost 6 bases, V lost 4 bases, and 7 bases had no gene match. Germline CDR1 is SQVTM and CDR2 is ANQGSEA. The CDR3 region has the DNA TGCAGCGTTGCCGGCGGGAGGGCAGGCAATGAGCAGTTCTTC. It translates to CSVAGGRAGNEQFF.

V usage is TRBV2 and J usage is TRBJ1-1; weak D call: TRBD1 (5 bases). The V gene's germline CDR1 is SNHLY and CDR2 FYNNEI. The CDR3 runs to 16 residues. V was shortened by 0 bases and J by 1 base, with 12 bases between the two germline ends. CDR3 protein: CASSEARGHRNTEAFF. The CDR3 nucleotides are TGTGCCAGCAGTGAAGCGCGGGGCCACCGGAACACTGAAGCTTTCTTT.

As DNA, the CDR3 is TGTGCCAGCAGCGAGCGGGGCCTGTACAATGAGCAGTTCTTC. Amino acid sequence: CASSERGLYNEQFF. This chain joins TRBV7-9 and TRBJ2-1, with 7 positions matching TRBD2. This CDR3 has 14 amino acids. V lost 5 bases and J lost 4; bases outside the gene matches: 5. Germline lookup yields CDR1 SEHNR and CDR2 FQNEAQ (reference sequence).

This chain connects TRBV28 to TRBJ2-3; 12 positions match TRBD2. Germline V CDR1 and CDR2: MDHEN, SYDVKM. Germline trimming cut 7 bases from V and 7 bases from J; bases unmatched to any gene: 6. This CDR3 has 14 amino acids. The CDR3 sequence is CASNEGLAGNTQYF. In nucleotides, the CDR3 is TGTGCCAGCAACGAGGGACTAGCGGGTAATACGCAGTATTTT.

The chain joins TRBV12-5 to TRBJ2-7; 12 positions match TRBD2. V lost 7 bases, J lost 2 bases, and 3 bases stayed unmatched. Germline V CDR1 and CDR2: LGHNT, FRNRAP. The CDR3 length is 14 residues. CDR3 bases: TGTGCTAGTGCCGCTAGCGGGAGGGCCTACGAGCAGTACTTC. Its protein product is CASAASGRAYEQYF.

J is TRBJ1-1 and V is TRBV2; D is uncertain. CDR1 is SNHLY, CDR2 FYNNEI, per germline. The germline V and J ends were trimmed by 11 bases and 0 bases, with 13 bases remaining between them. CDR3 length: 13 amino acids. The CDR3 nucleotides are TGTGCCCGCCTAAACGGGGTGAACACTGAAGCTTTCTTT. It specifies CARLNGVNTEAFF. Full variable domain (remainder filled in from reference TRBV2 and TRBJ1-1): EPEVTQTPSHQVTQMGQEVILRCVPISNHLYFYWYRQILGQKVEFLVSFYNNEISEKSEIFDDQFSVERPDGSNFTLKIRSTKLEDSAMYFCARLNGVNTEAFFGQGTRLTVV.

This rearrangement joins TRBV5-1 to TRBJ2-1, with TRBD2 identical over 13 bases. This CDR3 region has 17 residues. The V segment lost 4 bases and the J segment 3 bases; nucleotides outside the gene matches: 7. The V gene's germline CDR1 is SGHRS and CDR2 YFSETQ. CDR3 region: CASSPGLAGADYNEQFF. The CDR3 DNA is TGCGCCAGCAGCCCAGGACTAGCGGGAGCGGACTACAATGAGCAGTTCTTC.